This T cell receptor beta chain appears in the sequencing data of a study of blood T cell repertoires in COVID-19. The CDR3 runs to 13 residues. V lost 4 bases and J lost 2, with 9 bases in between. In the authors' workflow: Reference gene primer amplification in the assay estimated nucleated cell counts. Libraries were prepared by immunoSEQ multiplex PCR; TCRdb keeps only in-frame clonotypes and omits some of them. The V and J calls and clone size are taken from that table; D and trimming were inferred from the DNA. The sample contains about 68,000 clones, 85% of which appear only once. This clonotype originated in a man aged 45-65 years with acute or convalescent COVID-19. The rearrangement uses TRBV12-3 or TRBV12-4 and TRBJ2-7; D might be TRBD1 (6 bases). The material sequenced was peripheral blood. CDR3 sequence: CASSYGQPYEQYV. Here the CDR3 DNA reads TGTGCCAGCAGTTACGGACAGCCCTACGAGCAGTACGTC.